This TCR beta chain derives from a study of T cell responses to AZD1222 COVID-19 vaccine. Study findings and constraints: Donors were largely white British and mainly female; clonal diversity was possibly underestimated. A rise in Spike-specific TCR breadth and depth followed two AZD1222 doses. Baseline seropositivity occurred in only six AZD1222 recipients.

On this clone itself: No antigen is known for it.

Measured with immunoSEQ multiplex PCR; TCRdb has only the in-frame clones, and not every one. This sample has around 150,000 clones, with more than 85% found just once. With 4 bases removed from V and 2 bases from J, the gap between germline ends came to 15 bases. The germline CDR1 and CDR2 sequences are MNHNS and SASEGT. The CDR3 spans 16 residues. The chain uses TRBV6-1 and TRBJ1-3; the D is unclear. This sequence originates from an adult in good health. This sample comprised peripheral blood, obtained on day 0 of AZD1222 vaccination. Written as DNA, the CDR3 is TGTGCCAGCAGTGCATGGGAGGGAATAACTGGAAACACCATATATTTT. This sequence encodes CASSAWEGITGNTIYF.